These T cell receptor beta chains were read from a single sample in a study of cytomegalovirus exposure and HLA in healthy donors. Only in-frame clones appear in the TCRdb table, and some are missing; sequencing was by immunoSEQ multiplex PCR. The sample shows 150,000 to 200,000 clones, approximately 85% of them seen only once. Sequencing was performed on PBMCs. The receptor set was obtained from a man aged 18-30 years in good health and CMV-seropositive. CDR3s include the opening cysteine and the closing phenylalanine or tryptophan. A D gene is named only where the DNA matches it firmly. Rows give clone size only sometimes, using once, few, many, or a class for an expanded clone.

TRBJ2-7	-	TRBV2	-	CASTDRNDEQYF	TGTGCCAGCACAGACAGGAACGACGAGCAGTACTTC
TRBJ2-5	-	TRBV19	TRBD2	CASSIAGGETQYF	TGTGCCAGTAGTATAGCGGGGGGGGAGACCCAGTACTTC
TRBJ2-7	-	TRBV18	TRBD1	CASSPPDRGTYEQYF	TGTGCCAGCTCACCCCCGGACAGGGGGACCTACGAGCAGTACTTC
TRBJ2-3	-	TRBV7-8	-	CASSLEYSGESTDTQYF	TGTGCCAGCAGCTTAGAGTACTCGGGAGAGAGCACAGATACGCAGTATTTT
TRBJ2-7	once	TRBV5-3	TRBD2	CARRDPWASGGAYEQYF	TGTGCCAGAAGAGATCCATGGGCTAGCGGGGGGGCCTACGAGCAGTACTTC
TRBJ2-7	-	TRBV6-1	-	CASSLGQSSYEQYF	TGTGCCAGCAGTCTAGGACAGAGTTCCTACGAGCAGTACTTC
TRBJ2-7	-	TRBV19	-	CASSINGGSQDEQYF	TGTGCCAGTAGTATTAATGGAGGGTCGCAGGACGAGCAGTACTTC
TRBJ2-5	-	TRBV7-7	-	CASSFQPGQETQYF	TGTGCTAGCAGCTTTCAGCCGGGACAAGAGACCCAGTACTTC
TRBJ1-2	once	TRBV5-3	TRBD1	CARSSGTGGFHYGYTF	TGTGCCAGAAGTTCCGGGACAGGGGGCTTTCACTATGGCTACACCTTC
TRBJ2-7	-	TRBV2	-	CASIVGGIGYEQYF	TGTGCCAGCATCGTAGGGGGAATAGGGTACGAGCAGTACTTC
TRBJ1-2	-	TRBV19	TRBD1	CASTPGQANYGYTF	TGTGCCAGTACCCCGGGACAGGCGAACTATGGCTACACCTTC
TRBJ2-2	-	TRBV27	TRBD1	CASRKETGDYTGELFF	TGTGCCAGCAGAAAAGAGACAGGGGACTACACCGGGGAGCTGTTTTTT
TRBJ1-2	-	TRBV30	-	CAWRGGRTDGYTF	TGTGCCTGGAGGGGAGGCCGAACCGATGGCTACACCTTC
TRBJ1-4	-	TRBV2	-	CASRFQGSSNEKLFF	TGTGCCAGCAGATTCCAAGGGAGTTCGAATGAAAAACTGTTTTTT
TRBJ1-2	-	TRBV7-9	TRBD1	CASSSGGGTGYYGYTF	TGTGCCAGCAGCTCCGGGGGGGGGACAGGGTACTATGGCTACACCTTC
TRBJ1-3	-	TRBV5-1	TRBD1	CASCPTGNSGNTIYF	TGCGCCAGCTGCCCGACAGGGAACTCTGGAAACACCATATATTTT
TRBJ2-2	-	TRBV18	-	CASSRGGDNTGELFF	TGTGCCAGCTCACGTGGGGGCGACAACACCGGGGAGCTGTTTTTT
TRBJ1-2	-	TRBV10-1	-	CASSESRDYGYTF	TGCGCCAGCAGTGAGTCGAGGGACTATGGCTACACCTTC
TRBJ2-2	-	TRBV5-1	-	CASSHLANTGELFF	TGCGCCAGCAGCCATCTAGCAAACACCGGGGAGCTGTTTTTT
TRBJ2-7	-	TRBV7-9	-	CASSLAGVAYEQYF	TGTGCCAGCAGCTTAGCCGGAGTGGCCTACGAGCAGTACTTC
TRBJ2-5	-	TRBV7-9	-	CASSSRQARRETQYF	TGTGCCAGCAGCTCCCGACAGGCGAGACGGGAGACCCAGTACTTC
TRBJ1-3	-	TRBV5-4	-	CASSPDMTSGNTIYF	TGTGCCAGCAGCCCAGACATGACCTCTGGAAACACCATATATTTT
TRBJ2-1	-	TRBV7-9	-	CASSVVGVFYNEQFF	TGTGCCAGCAGCGTGGTCGGAGTCTTCTACAATGAGCAGTTCTTC
TRBJ1-1	-	TRBV5-1	TRBD1	CASSLNPTSRQGGNTEAFF	TGCGCCAGCAGCTTAAATCCAACCTCTAGACAGGGGGGGAACACTGAAGCTTTCTTT
TRBJ2-5	once	TRBV6-5	TRBD1	CASRRSTGIETQYF	TGTGCCAGCAGACGCTCGACAGGGATAGAGACCCAGTACTTC
TRBJ1-1	-	TRBV6-4	TRBD1	CAAKGQENTEAFF	TGTGCCGCGAAGGGACAGGAGAACACTGAAGCTTTCTTT
TRBJ2-6	-	TRBV4-1	-	CASSQDRADYSGANVLTF	TGCGCCAGCAGCCAAGATAGAGCGGACTACTCTGGGGCCAACGTCCTGACTTTC
TRBJ2-7	-	TRBV7-2	-	CASSPGGYEQYF	TGTGCCAGCAGCCCCGGGGGCTACGAGCAGTACTTC
TRBJ2-1	-	TRBV5-4	-	CASSPEGGQGHEQFF	TGTGCCAGCAGCCCGGAGGGTGGGCAGGGCCATGAGCAGTTCTTC
TRBJ2-1	-	TRBV13	TRBD2	CASSLDQGGVGGNEQFF	TGTGCCAGCAGCTTAGATCAGGGAGGGGTTGGGGGCAATGAGCAGTTCTTC
TRBJ1-1	-	TRBV7-6	-	CASSFGPGAANTEAFF	TGTGCCAGCAGCTTTGGGCCAGGGGCTGCGAACACTGAAGCTTTCTTT
TRBJ2-1	once	TRBV13	TRBD2	CASSPSRRGAYNEQFF	TGTGCCAGCAGCCCTAGTCGGCGGGGGGCCTACAATGAGCAGTTCTTC
TRBJ1-2	-	TRBV5-6	TRBD1	CASSPTGQGANYGYTF	TGTGCCAGCAGCCCGACGGGACAGGGGGCCAACTATGGCTACACCTTC
TRBJ1-5	-	TRBV5-1	-	CASSLAPGGGPPQHF	TGCGCCAGCAGCTTGGCGCCAGGCGGAGGGCCGCCCCAGCATTTT